This passage covers 5 T cell receptor beta chains from one sample sequenced in a study of CD8 T cells in ankylosing spondylitis. MiXCR, run by TCRdb on the 5' RACE reads, gives a single entry per CDR3 protein. Of about 250,000 distinct CDR3 sequences listed, 7% to 10% are singletons. Input material: blood, either unsorted or a sorted T cell fraction (not recorded which). The receptors here all came from a female donor with ankylosing spondylitis or in good health (not recorded which).

The table lists this clonotype with many counts. This chain joins TRBV10-2 and TRBJ2-6; D uncertain. The V gene lost 4 bases and the J gene lost 0 bases, with 10 bases spanning the gap. The CDR3 sequence is 16 residues long. Germline V gene data show CDR1 as WSHSY and CDR2 as SAAADI. CDR3 nucleotides: TGCGCCAGCAGTGGACAATTCAGCTCTGGGGCCAACGTCCTGACTTTC. Translation gives CASSGQFSSGANVLTF.

This clonotype was seen many times. This chain uses TRBV20-1 with TRBJ2-1; tentative D call: TRBD2 (5 bases). The V and J ends lost 3 bases and 0 bases respectively, with 15 bases between them. Germline V gene data show CDR1 as DFQATT and CDR2 as SNEGSKA (reference sequence). The length of the CDR3 is 16 residues. The CDR3 coding sequence is TGCAGTGCTAGTCGGGTAGCGTCTAGCTCCTACAATGAGCAGTTCTTC. This sequence encodes CSASRVASSSYNEQFF.

This clonotype has a count of ten or more. The rearrangement links TRBV9 to TRBJ2-1; 12 bases align to TRBD2. V dropped 0 bases and J dropped 10; count of bases not matched to a gene: 5. The CDR3 consists of 15 residues. Germline V CDR1 and CDR2: SGDLS, YYNGEE. CDR3 sequence: CASSVGLAGGGEQFF. CDR3 bases: TGTGCCAGCAGCGTAGGGCTAGCGGGAGGGGGAGAGCAGTTCTTC.

This clonotype was detected many times. The rearrangement joins TRBV20-1 to TRBJ2-1; 9 bases line up with TRBD1. The CDR3 is 15 residues long. The V gene end was trimmed by 6 bases and the J gene end by 4 bases; junction bases not matched to a gene: 10. Germline lookup yields CDR1 DFQATT and CDR2 SNEGSKA (reference sequence). The CDR3 nucleotides are TGCAGTGCAGCACTCGACAGGGGGGTATACAATGAGCAGTTCTTC. Translation gives CSAALDRGVYNEQFF.

This clonotype was recorded many times. The chain employs TRBV20-1 and TRBJ2-7; 12 bases match TRBD2. The CDR3 totals 13 residues. Germline V CDR1 and CDR2: DFQATT, SNEGSKA (reference sequence). Trimming cost V 5 bases and J 7 bases; bases outside gene matches: 6. The CDR3 protein is CSALAGGPQEQYF. Here the CDR3 DNA reads TGCAGTGCTCTAGCGGGAGGGCCGCAAGAGCAGTACTTC.